These T cell receptor beta chains were read from a single sample in a study of regulatory T cells in long-lasting Graves disease. TCRdb recomputed calls from the multiplex PCR reads with MiXCR, one row per CDR3 protein. The table has a few hundred thousand distinct CDR3 sequences, approximately 20% seen once. The same specimen was also included in a second study, on T cells in Graves' hyperthyroidism and ophthalmopathy.

This sample comprised peripheral blood mononuclear cells (PBMCs), obtained at new diagnosis, from a patient treated with antithyroid drugs. These receptor sequences come from a woman between 25 and 40 years old with Graves disease. Each CDR3 is given with its conserved first and last residue. A D gene is named only where the DNA matches it firmly. Some rows have no size entry. The others give once, few or many, or a class for an expanded clone.

TRBJ1-3 TRBD1 many TRBV12-3/TRBV12-4 CANKGQSGNTIYF
TRBJ2-1 NA NA TRBV29-1 CSVSLWRPSSYNEQFF
TRBJ2-5 TRBD2 many TRBV6-1 CASSEAQLAGSGETQYF
TRBJ1-1 TRBD1 NA TRBV6-9 CASSSDRGLVTEAFF
TRBJ2-3 TRBD2 few TRBV6-1 CATTGTRSNTQYF
TRBJ1-3 NA few TRBV5-1 CASSFDSGNTIYF
TRBJ1-3 TRBD1 many TRBV11-2 CASRSMVGTGPGNTIYF
TRBJ2-3 TRBD2 many TRBV7-3 CASSFSGTSGGDSTDTQYF
TRBJ1-4 NA many TRBV20-1 CSARGGTSNEKLFF
TRBJ1-1 NA NA TRBV5-4 CASSRSGGDTEAFF
TRBJ2-5 NA many TRBV14 CASSQFVTEQETQYF
TRBJ2-3 TRBD2 NA TRBV10-3 CAISEESSGGPPGDTQYF
TRBJ2-1 NA NA TRBV5-6 CASSLRGGAEQFF
TRBJ2-7 TRBD1 NA TRBV20-1 CSARGVTGDLYEQYF
TRBJ1-3 NA many TRBV12-3/TRBV12-4 CASSLGENTIYF
TRBJ2-3 NA few TRBV10-1 CASSESVRGWDTQYF
TRBJ2-3 TRBD2 many TRBV6-2/TRBV6-3 CASTFWGGGATDTQYF
TRBJ2-7 NA many TRBV11-2 CASSMQGYEQYF
TRBJ1-6 NA many TRBV3-1 CASSQRRTNSPLHF
TRBJ1-6 NA NA TRBV6-5 CASSYLGSTNSPLHF
TRBJ2-5 NA many TRBV5-1 CASSLRMETQYF
TRBJ1-4 NA many TRBV6-2/TRBV6-3 CASRGLSNEKLFF
TRBJ2-2 TRBD1 NA TRBV10-3 CAIRGDRADTGELFF
TRBJ2-2 NA NA TRBV5-5 CASSLAGTPGELFF
TRBJ1-1 NA many TRBV6-2/TRBV6-3 CASSPGRTEAFF
TRBJ1-2 TRBD1 many TRBV6-1 CASSRDRVYGYTF
TRBJ2-7 NA many TRBV20-1 CSARDLPLDEQYF
TRBJ1-3 TRBD1 NA TRBV6-1 CASNPGTGSGNTIYF
TRBJ2-5 TRBD2 NA TRBV19 CATGGGASETQYF
TRBJ2-1 NA many TRBV7-2 CASTLRDRGEQFF
TRBJ1-6 NA many TRBV7-2 CARWLGLSPLHF
TRBJ2-2 NA many TRBV4-2 CASSPPGTANTGELFF
TRBJ2-1 TRBD2 many TRBV10-3 CAISPTGTSGGGSYNEQFF
TRBJ1-1 TRBD1 many TRBV5-1 CASSLGSRGKDTEAFF
TRBJ1-4 NA NA TRBV10-2 CASRDSSGEKLFF
TRBJ2-3 NA many TRBV7-2 CASSYREDTQYF
TRBJ2-5 TRBD1 once TRBV29-1 CSAGQGRQETQYF
TRBJ1-4 NA many TRBV20-1 CSARDQGAGLEKLFF
TRBJ1-4 TRBD1 many TRBV12-3/TRBV12-4 CASRPTGTGVNEKLFF
TRBJ2-7 NA many TRBV7-8 CASSLGSLDIAYEQYF
TRBJ2-7 NA NA TRBV5-1 CASTQSAGGTSYEQYF
TRBJ2-5 TRBD2 few TRBV4-2 CASSQGAGNVETQYF
TRBJ2-7 NA many TRBV5-1 CASSLPRDTHYEQYF
TRBJ2-1 TRBD2 many TRBV20-1 CSARDGLAVVYNEQFF
TRBJ2-7 NA many TRBV12-3/TRBV12-4 CASSLSLYEQYF
TRBJ2-3 TRBD2 many TRBV28 CASPGTSGGDTDTQYF
TRBJ2-1 TRBD2 many TRBV5-4 CASTIAGGHQRGEQFF
TRBJ2-5 TRBD2 NA TRBV12-3/TRBV12-4 CASSPLTSGQETQYF
TRBJ1-6 TRBD1 many TRBV20-1 CSARSGGAHSPLHF